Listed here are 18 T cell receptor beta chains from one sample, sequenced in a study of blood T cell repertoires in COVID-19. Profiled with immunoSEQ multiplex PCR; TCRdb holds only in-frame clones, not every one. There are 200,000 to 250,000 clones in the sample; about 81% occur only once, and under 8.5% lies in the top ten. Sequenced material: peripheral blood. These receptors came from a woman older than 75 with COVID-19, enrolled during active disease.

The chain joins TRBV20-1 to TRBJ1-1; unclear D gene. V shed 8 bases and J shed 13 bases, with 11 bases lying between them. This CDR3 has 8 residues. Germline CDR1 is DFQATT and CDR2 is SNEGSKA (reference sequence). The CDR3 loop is CSPEWVFF. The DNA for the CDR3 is TGCAGTCCGGAGTGGGTTTTCTTT.

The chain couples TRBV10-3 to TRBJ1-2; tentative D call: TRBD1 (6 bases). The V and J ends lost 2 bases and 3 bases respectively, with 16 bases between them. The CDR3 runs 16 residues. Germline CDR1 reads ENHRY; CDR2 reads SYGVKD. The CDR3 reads CAISEPPPGVDYGYTF. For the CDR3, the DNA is TGTGCCATCAGTGAGCCACCACCAGGGGTCGACTATGGCTACACCTTC.

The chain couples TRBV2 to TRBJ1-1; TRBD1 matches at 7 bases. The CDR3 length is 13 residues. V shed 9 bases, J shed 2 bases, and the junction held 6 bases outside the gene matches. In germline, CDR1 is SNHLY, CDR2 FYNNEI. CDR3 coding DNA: TGTGCCAGTTCGGGACAGAGCAACACTGAAGCTTTCTTT. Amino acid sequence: CASSGQSNTEAFF.

CDR3 nucleotides: TGCAGCGTTGATCCCGACAGGTCAGGAGGCTACACCTTC. Translating gives CSVDPDRSGGYTF. The V and J genes are TRBV29-1 and TRBJ1-2; a weak D match, TRBD1 (6 bases). CDR1 and CDR2 (germline): SQVTM, ANQGSEA. This CDR3 spans 13 amino acids. V lost 3 bases and J 8 bases, leaving 16 bases between the germline ends.

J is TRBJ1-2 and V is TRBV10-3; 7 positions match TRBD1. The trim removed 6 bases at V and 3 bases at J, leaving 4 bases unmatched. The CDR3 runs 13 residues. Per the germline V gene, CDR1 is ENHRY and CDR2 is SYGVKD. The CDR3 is CAIRSTGDYGYTF. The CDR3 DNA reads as TGTGCCATCAGGTCCACAGGGGACTATGGCTACACCTTC.

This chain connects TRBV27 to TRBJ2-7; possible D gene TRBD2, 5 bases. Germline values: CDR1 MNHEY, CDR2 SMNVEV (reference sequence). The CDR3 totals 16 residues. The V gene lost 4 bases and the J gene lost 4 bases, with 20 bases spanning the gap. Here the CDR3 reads CASSSRFAGWDYEQYF. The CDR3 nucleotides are TGTGCCAGCAGTTCCCGATTCGCGGGTTGGGATTACGAGCAGTACTTC.

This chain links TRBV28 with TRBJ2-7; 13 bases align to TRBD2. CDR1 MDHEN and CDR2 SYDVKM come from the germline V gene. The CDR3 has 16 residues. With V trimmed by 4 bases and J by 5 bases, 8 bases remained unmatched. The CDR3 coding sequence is TGTGCCAGCAGTTCCGTGGGACTAGCGGGAATCCACGAGCAGTACTTC. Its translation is CASSSVGLAGIHEQYF.

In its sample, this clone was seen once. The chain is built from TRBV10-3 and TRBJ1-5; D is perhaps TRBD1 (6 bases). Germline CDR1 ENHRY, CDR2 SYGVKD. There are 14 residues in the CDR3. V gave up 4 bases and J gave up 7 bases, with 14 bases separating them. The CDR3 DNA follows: TGTGCCATCAGTGGTCTACAGGGCCAACAGCCCCAGCATTTT. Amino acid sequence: CAISGLQGQQPQHF.

In nucleotides, the CDR3 is TGTGCCAGCAGCCAGGGAGGGGGGCTTGGCTACACCTTC. Amino acids: CASSQGGGLGYTF. This chain joins TRBV3-1 (or the pseudogene TRBV3-2) and TRBJ1-2; D perhaps matches TRBD1 (6 bases). Trimming cost V 3 bases and J 7 bases, with 12 bases left between them. This CDR3 is built from 13 residues. CDR1 and CDR2 (germline): LGHDT, YNNKEL (reference sequence).

The CDR3: CASSRQGSNQPQHF. The DNA for the CDR3 is TGTGCCAGCAGCAGACAGGGTAGCAATCAGCCCCAGCATTTT. V and J are TRBV6-2 or TRBV6-3 and TRBJ1-5; 7 bases agree with TRBD1. CDR1 is MNHEY, CDR2 SVGEGT, per germline. This CDR3 contains 14 residues. The junction had 2 bases not matched to a gene; V was cut back by 6 bases and J by 0 bases.

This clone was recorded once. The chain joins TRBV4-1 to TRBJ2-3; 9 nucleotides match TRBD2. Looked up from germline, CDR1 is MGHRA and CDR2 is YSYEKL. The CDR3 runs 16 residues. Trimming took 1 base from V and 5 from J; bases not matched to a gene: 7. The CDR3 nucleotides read TGCGCCAGCAGCCAAGCCCTAGCGGGATGGGGAGATACGCAGTATTTT. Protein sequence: CASSQALAGWGDTQYF.

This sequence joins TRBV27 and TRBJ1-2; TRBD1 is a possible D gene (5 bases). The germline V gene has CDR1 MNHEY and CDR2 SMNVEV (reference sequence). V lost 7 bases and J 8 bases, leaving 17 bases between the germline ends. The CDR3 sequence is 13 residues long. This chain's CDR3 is CASTPDRSRGYTF. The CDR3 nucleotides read TGTGCCAGCACCCCAGACAGATCTAGGGGCTACACCTTC.

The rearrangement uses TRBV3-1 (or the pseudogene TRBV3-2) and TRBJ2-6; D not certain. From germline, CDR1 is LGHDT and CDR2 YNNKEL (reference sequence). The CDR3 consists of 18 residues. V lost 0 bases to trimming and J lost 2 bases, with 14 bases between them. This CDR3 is CASSQDLPESTGANVLTF. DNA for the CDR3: TGTGCCAGCAGCCAAGATTTGCCCGAGAGTACTGGGGCCAACGTCCTGACTTTC.

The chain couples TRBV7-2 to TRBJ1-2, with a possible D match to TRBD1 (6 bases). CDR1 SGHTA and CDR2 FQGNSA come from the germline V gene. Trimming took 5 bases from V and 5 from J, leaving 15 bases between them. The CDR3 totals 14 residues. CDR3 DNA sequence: TGTGCCAGCAGCGCCCGACAGGAGTTTTATGGCTACACCTTC. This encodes CASSARQEFYGYTF.

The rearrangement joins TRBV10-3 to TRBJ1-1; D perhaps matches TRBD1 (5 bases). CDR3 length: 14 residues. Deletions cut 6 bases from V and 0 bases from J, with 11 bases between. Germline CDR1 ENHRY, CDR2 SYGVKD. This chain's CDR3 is CAIRRTTLNTEAFF. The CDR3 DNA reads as TGTGCCATCAGGAGGACAACCTTGAACACTGAAGCTTTCTTT.

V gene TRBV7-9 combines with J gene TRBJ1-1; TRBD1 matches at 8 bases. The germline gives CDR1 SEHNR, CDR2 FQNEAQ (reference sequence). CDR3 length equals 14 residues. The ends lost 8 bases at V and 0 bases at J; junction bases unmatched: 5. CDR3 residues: CASSMGQVNTEAFF. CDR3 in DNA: TGTGCCAGCTCAATGGGACAGGTGAACACTGAAGCTTTCTTT. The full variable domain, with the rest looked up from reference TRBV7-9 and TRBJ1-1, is DTGVSQNPRHKITKRGQNVTFRCDPISEHNRLYWYRQTLGQGPEFLTYFQNEAQLEKSRLLSDRFSAERPKGSFSTLEIQRTEQGDSAMYLCASSMGQVNTEAFFGQGTRLTVV.

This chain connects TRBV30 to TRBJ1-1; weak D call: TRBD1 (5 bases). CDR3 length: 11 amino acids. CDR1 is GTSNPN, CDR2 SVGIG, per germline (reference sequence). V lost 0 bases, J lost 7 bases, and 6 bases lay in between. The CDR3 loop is CAWSVQVEAFF. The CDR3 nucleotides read TGTGCCTGGAGTGTACAGGTTGAAGCTTTCTTT.

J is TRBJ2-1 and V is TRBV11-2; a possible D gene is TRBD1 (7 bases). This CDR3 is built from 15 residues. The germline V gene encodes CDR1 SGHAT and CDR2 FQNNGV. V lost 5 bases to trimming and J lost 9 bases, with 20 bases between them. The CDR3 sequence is CASSPEVRGAGEQFF. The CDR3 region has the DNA TGTGCCAGCAGCCCAGAGGTCAGGGGGGCCGGTGAGCAGTTCTTC.